What follows are 12 T cell receptor beta chains derived from one specimen sequenced in a study of cytomegalovirus exposure and HLA in healthy donors (TCRdb year 2017). Library preparation used the immunoSEQ multiplex PCR assay. The multiplex PCR relied on a mix of 60 forward primers for TCR Vbeta segments and 13 reverse primers for TCR Jbeta segments. The immuneACCESS repertoire file appears here via TCRdb, limited to in-frame rearrangements. These files lack a portion of the clones; in checked studies, under half of the deficit traces to unresolved V genes, and the cause of the others is not known. This sample gives 190,000 or so clones in total; around 83% of them show up just once. The ten largest make up around 1.6% of the sample. Sequencing used PBMCs. These receptors were obtained from a man aged 45-65 years in good health and CMV-seronegative.

The V call is TRBV28, the J call TRBJ1-1; 7 bases align to TRBD1. CDR1 is MDHEN, CDR2 SYDVKM, per germline. The CDR3 is 15 amino acids. Trimming at V came to 3 bases and at J to 6 bases, leaving 10 bases not matched to a gene. CDR3 loop: CASSLVGRGSPEAFF. CDR3 DNA sequence: TGTGCCAGCAGTTTGGTTGGCAGGGGGAGCCCTGAAGCTTTCTTT.

V usage is TRBV11-2 and J usage is TRBJ1-2; D not resolved. CDR3 length: 14 amino acids. V dropped 5 bases and J dropped 0 bases, with 10 bases sitting between them. Looked up from germline, CDR1 is SGHAT and CDR2 is FQNNGV. In nucleotides, the CDR3 is TGTGCCAGCAGCCGATCCAACACTAACTATGGCTACACCTTC. Translated, it gives CASSRSNTNYGYTF. Using reference TRBV11-2 and TRBJ1-2 for the parts outside the CDR3, the full variable domain is EAGVAQSPRYKIIEKRQSVAFWCNPISGHATLYWYQQILGQGPKLLIQFQNNGVVDDSQLPKDRFSAERLKGVDSTLKIQPAKLEDSAVYLCASSRSNTNYGYTFGSGTRLTVV.

This clone was recorded a few times. V is TRBV29-1 and J is TRBJ1-5; 8 positions match TRBD1. V trimming: 6 bases; J trimming: 5 bases; junction bases outside the gene matches: 6. The CDR3 is 13 residues long. Germline CDR1 is SQVTM and CDR2 is ANQGSEA. CDR3 amino acids: CSVGQGHHQPQHF. The CDR3 DNA is TGCAGCGTCGGACAGGGCCACCATCAGCCCCAGCATTTT.

The V and J genes are TRBV19 and TRBJ2-7; D remains unclear. V lost 0 bases and J lost 1, with 10 bases in between. The CDR3 sequence is 15 residues long. Per the germline V gene, CDR1 is LNHDA and CDR2 is SQIVND (reference sequence). The CDR3 loop reads CASSIDGQPSYEQYF. DNA for the CDR3: TGTGCCAGTAGTATAGATGGGCAGCCTTCCTACGAGCAGTACTTC.

The V call is TRBV7-2, the J call TRBJ2-3; TRBD2 aligns across 10 bases. The CDR3 consists of 18 residues. The V segment lost 1 base and the J segment 1 base; nucleotides outside the gene matches: 8. Per the germline V gene, CDR1 is SGHTA and CDR2 is FQGNSA. CDR3 nucleotide sequence: TGTGCCAGCAGCTTAGAGTTAGCGGGAGGCTATCGCACAGATACGCAGTATTTT. Its protein is CASSLELAGGYRTDTQYF.

V gene TRBV6-6 combines with J gene TRBJ2-7, with 11 bases aligning to TRBD1. The CDR3 sequence is 14 residues long. V lost 7 bases to trimming and J lost 4 bases; unmatched junction nucleotides: 6. Germline V gene sequence: CDR1 MNHNY, CDR2 SVGAGI (reference sequence). As DNA, the CDR3 is TGTGCCAGCATTCAGGGACAGGGGGTTTACGAGCAGTACTTC. Its protein is CASIQGQGVYEQYF.

The V call is TRBV5-4, the J call TRBJ1-2, with 7 bases identical to TRBD1. The V segment lost 7 bases and the J segment 7 bases; nucleotides outside the gene matches: 10. Looked up from germline, CDR1 is SGHNT and CDR2 is YYREEE (reference sequence). CDR3 length: 13 residues. The CDR3 reads CASLTDRVGGYTF. For the CDR3, the DNA is TGTGCCAGCTTGACAGACAGGGTTGGTGGCTACACCTTC.

The chain joins TRBV5-1 to TRBJ2-1, with 9 bases that match TRBD2. The CDR3 runs to 16 residues. Unmatched junction bases numbered 11, after V lost 3 bases and J lost 7 bases. CDR1 is SGHRS and CDR2 is YFSETQ in the germline V gene. The CDR3 sequence: CASSSWGRGGQNEQFF. CDR3 nucleotide sequence: TGCGCCAGCAGCTCCTGGGGGCGGGGGGGCCAGAATGAGCAGTTCTTC.

This clone was seen only a few times. The J gene is TRBJ2-7, the V gene TRBV18; D not resolved. Germline CDR1 is KGHSH and CDR2 is LQKENI. Trimming took 5 bases from V and 0 from J, leaving 5 bases between them. This CDR3 comprises 12 residues. The DNA of the CDR3 is TGTGCCAGCTCAACGGGCTCCTACGAGCAGTACTTC. Residues: CASSTGSYEQYF.

The chain couples TRBV14 to TRBJ1-2; D ambiguous. V was trimmed by 0 bases and J by 0 bases, leaving 8 bases between them. Germline V gene data show CDR1 as SGHDN and CDR2 as FVKESK. CDR3 length: 15 residues. CDR3 amino acids: CASSQDVIANYGYTF. CDR3 DNA: TGTGCCAGCAGCCAAGACGTCATAGCTAACTATGGCTACACCTTC.

This chain joins TRBV5-4 and TRBJ1-2, with 7 bases lining up with TRBD1. V lost 0 bases, J lost 8 bases, and 7 bases stayed unmatched. The CDR3 is 14 residues long. Looked up from germline, CDR1 is SGHNT and CDR2 is YYREEE (reference sequence). CDR3 loop: CASSLVGQGDGYTF. Written as DNA, the CDR3 is TGTGCCAGCAGCTTGGTTGGTCAGGGGGACGGCTACACCTTC.

Of note for this clone: A junction end diverges from the germline sequence, so it may reflect a read error. The rearrangement joins TRBV7-9 to TRBJ1-5; D not certain. The CDR3 totals 10 residues. Germline V gives CDR1 SEHNR, CDR2 FQNEAQ (reference sequence). CDR3 region: CASSACRGPW. The CDR3 region has the DNA TGTGCCAGCAGCGCCTGCCGAGGGCCGTGG.